Presented here are 18 T cell receptor beta chains from one specimen sequenced in a study of shared clonotypes between healthy human individuals. Some clones are missing from TCRdb's copy, which holds only in-frame ones; the method was immunoSEQ multiplex PCR. The table has some 240,000 clones, 65% seen once. Sequencing used memory CD4+ T cells sorted from blood. Specified subset: CD45RA-negative fraction. These receptors all come from a man aged 30 to 45 in good health.

This clone was counted a few times. This sequence joins TRBV30 and TRBJ1-5, with 9 bases identical to TRBD1. V lost 7 bases and J lost 0; bases outside the gene matches: 4. The CDR3 runs to 14 residues. Germline-derived CDR1 and CDR2 are GTSNPN and SVGIG (reference sequence). This CDR3 is CAFRDRVSNQPQHF. Written as DNA, the CDR3 is TGTGCCTTCCGGGACAGGGTTAGCAATCAGCCCCAGCATTTT.

The rearrangement links TRBV6-1 to TRBJ2-7; 7 bases align to TRBD2. The CDR3 has 16 residues. With 3 bases clipped from V and 2 bases from J, the junction kept 10 bases outside the gene matches. Germline CDR1 is MNHNS and CDR2 is SASEGT. DNA of the CDR3: TGTGCCAGCAGTGAGACTAGCCCCATTACCGCCTACGAGCAGTACTTC. Protein: CASSETSPITAYEQYF.

The chain uses TRBV5-1 and TRBJ1-1, with TRBD1 matching over 8 bases. The CDR3 is made up of 18 amino acids. Germline values: CDR1 SGHRS, CDR2 YFSETQ. After removal of 0 bases from V and 10 bases from J, the junction contained 20 bases not matched to a gene. This chain's CDR3 is CASSLGGTPAGGKGRAFF. DNA for the CDR3: TGCGCCAGCAGCTTGGGGGGAACCCCGGCAGGGGGCAAGGGGAGAGCTTTCTTT. Variable domain in full (rest from reference TRBV5-1 and TRBJ1-1): KAGVTQTPRYLIKTRGQQVTLSCSPISGHRSVSWYQQTPGQGLQFLFEYFSETQRNKGNFPGRFSGRQFSNSRSEMNVSTLELGDSALYLCASSLGGTPAGGKGRAFFGQGTRLTVV.

With respect to this clone: The same CDR3 can be traced to other DNA sequences in this sample. The J gene is TRBJ2-1, the V gene TRBV2; D might be TRBD1 (5 bases). Trimming cost V 4 bases and J 0 bases, with 10 bases left between them. This CDR3 region has 15 residues. Germline V gives CDR1 SNHLY, CDR2 FYNNEI. CDR3 region: CASSGQGSSYNEQFF. In DNA form, the CDR3 reads TGTGCCAGCAGTGGGCAGGGAAGCTCCTACAATGAGCAGTTCTTC.

The chain recombines TRBV5-4 with TRBJ1-2; D unresolved. V was pared by 4 bases and J by 7 bases, with 11 bases between. The CDR3 contains 12 residues. The germline V gene encodes CDR1 SGHNT and CDR2 YYREEE (reference sequence). The CDR3 region is CASSSGRLGYTF. The CDR3 DNA sequence: TGTGCCAGCAGCAGCGGACGGCTTGGCTACACCTTC. The full variable domain, rest sourced from reference TRBV5-4 and TRBJ1-2, is ETGVTQSPTHLIKTRGQQVTLRCSSQSGHNTVSWYQQALGQGPQFIFQYYREEENGRGNFPPRFSGLQFPNYSSELNVNALELDDSALYLCASSSGRLGYTFGSGTRLTVV.

This chain links TRBV5-1 with TRBJ2-2; 14 nucleotides align to TRBD2. The CDR3 runs 16 residues. J gave up 9 bases and V 4 bases, and 8 bases lay outside the gene matches. The V gene's germline CDR1 is SGHRS and CDR2 YFSETQ. CDR3 nucleotides: TGCGCCAGCAGCCCGAGACTAGCGGGAGGGCCCCGGGAGCTGTTTTTT. This translates into CASSPRLAGGPRELFF.

The chain joins TRBV10-3 to TRBJ1-5, with 7 bases that match TRBD1. The CDR3 has 16 amino acids. The J segment lost 4 bases and the V segment lost 3 bases, leaving 9 bases of the junction unmatched. Germline V gene lookup returns CDR1 ENHRY and CDR2 SYGVKD. This chain's CDR3 is CAISEIGPGGNQPQHF. In DNA form, the CDR3 reads TGTGCCATCAGTGAAATCGGGCCAGGGGGGAATCAGCCCCAGCATTTT.

As DNA, the CDR3 is TGTGCCAGCAGCTTGGAGGCTCGGACAGGGAAAGGCGGGGAGCTGTTTTTT. Translated, it gives CASSLEARTGKGGELFF. The chain joins TRBV5-4 to TRBJ2-2, with 8 bases matching TRBD1. CDR1 is SGHNT, CDR2 YYREEE, per germline (reference sequence). CDR3 size: 17 residues. J gave up 7 bases and V 0 bases, and 11 bases lay outside the gene matches.

J is TRBJ2-1 and V is TRBV11-2, with TRBD2 matching over 8 bases. The CDR3 has 15 amino acids. Germline loops: CDR1 SGHAT, CDR2 FQNNGV. V lost 5 bases and J lost 8; bases outside the gene matches: 11. This CDR3 is CASSLLSGSLDEQFF. CDR3 DNA sequence: TGTGCCAGCAGCCTGTTAAGCGGGAGTCTCGATGAGCAGTTCTTC.

The genes are TRBV27 and TRBJ1-1, with D possibly matching TRBD1 (6 bases). The germline CDR1 and CDR2 sequences are MNHEY and SMNVEV (reference sequence). The V and J ends lost 4 bases and 11 bases respectively, with 17 bases between them. There are 13 residues in the CDR3. The CDR3 bases are TGTGCCAGCAGTTCCCGAAGGAGGGGGGCGGCTTTCTTT. It codes for CASSSRRRGAAFF.

The chain has TRBV2 and TRBJ2-7; D perhaps matches TRBD2 (6 bases). CDR1 is SNHLY, CDR2 FYNNEI, per germline. The CDR3 extends over 15 amino acids. V lost 2 bases and J 0 bases, leaving 11 bases between the germline ends. The CDR3 loop reads CASSERRGHSYEQYF. The CDR3 region has the DNA TGTGCCAGCAGTGAACGGAGGGGCCACTCCTACGAGCAGTACTTC.

The chain links TRBV7-2 to TRBJ2-1; D may be TRBD2 (5 bases). Germline values: CDR1 SGHTA, CDR2 FQGNSA. CDR3 size: 13 residues. Deletions cut 5 bases from V and 5 bases from J, with 10 bases between. The DNA for the CDR3 is TGTGCCAGCAGCCCTACTAGAAACAATGAGCAGTTCTTC. This gives the protein CASSPTRNNEQFF.

As regards this clone: Different DNA sequences within this sample yield the same CDR3. The chain has TRBV5-1 and TRBJ2-2; D remains ambiguous. The CDR3 covers 13 residues. CDR1 and CDR2 from the germline V gene are SGHRS and YFSETQ. V shed 0 bases and J shed 5 bases, with 5 bases lying between them. CDR3 sequence reads: CASSLGATGELFF. CDR3 DNA: TGCGCCAGCAGCTTGGGGGCTACCGGGGAGCTGTTTTTT.

The rearrangement joins TRBV19 to TRBJ2-7; D is perhaps TRBD2 (5 bases). Germline V gene data show CDR1 as LNHDA and CDR2 as SQIVND (reference sequence). V was shortened by 6 bases and J by 1 base, with 19 bases between the two germline ends. The CDR3 consists of 16 residues. CDR3 loop: CASRPGRTEGSYEQYF. The DNA for the CDR3 is TGTGCCAGTAGGCCCGGTAGGACCGAGGGTTCCTACGAGCAGTACTTC.

The table lists this clone with a few counts. The chain has TRBV2 and TRBJ2-1, with 12 positions matching TRBD1. V shed 3 bases and J 8 bases; nucleotides not matched to a gene: 5. The CDR3 spans 15 residues. Looked up from germline, CDR1 is SNHLY and CDR2 is FYNNEI. The chain's CDR3 is CASSDRDRGLDEQFF. In DNA, the CDR3 is TGTGCCAGCAGTGACAGGGACAGGGGGCTCGATGAGCAGTTCTTC.

This clone has ten or more counts. The V and J genes are TRBV25-1 and TRBJ2-1; TRBD2 might be the D (5 bases). This CDR3 is 16 amino acids long. V was shortened by 3 bases and J by 9 bases, with 21 bases between the two germline ends. Germline CDR1 and CDR2: MGHDK and SYGVNS. Here the CDR3 reads CASSDYRGLKSSEQFF. The CDR3 DNA reads TGTGCCAGCAGTGACTACCGGGGTCTGAAATCTAGTGAGCAGTTCTTC.

This CDR3 reads CASCRSPNEKLFF. The CDR3 DNA reads TGTGCCAGCTGTCGGTCTCCTAATGAAAAACTGTTTTTT. The V gene is TRBV18, the J gene TRBJ1-4; no reliable D call. Per germline, CDR1 KGHSH and CDR2 LQKENI. V dropped 7 bases and J dropped 3 bases, with 9 bases sitting between them. The CDR3 is 13 amino acids. Combining the CDR3 with reference TRBV18 and TRBJ1-4 gives the whole variable domain NAGVMQNPRHLVRRRGQEARLRCSPMKGHSHVYWYRQLPEEGLKFMVYLQKENIIDESGMPKERFSAEFPKEGPSILRIQQVVRGDSAAYFCASCRSPNEKLFFGSGTQLSVL.

The chain is built from TRBV4-1 and TRBJ1-2; perhaps TRBD1 as D (6 bases). Germline lookup yields CDR1 MGHRA and CDR2 YSYEKL. The CDR3 covers 16 residues. Trimming took 2 bases from V and 4 from J, leaving 17 bases between them. The DNA of the CDR3 is TGCGCCAGCAGCCAAACCGGGACAAGGAAATTCTATGGCTACACCTTC. This encodes CASSQTGTRKFYGYTF.